The sequence of this T cell receptor (beta chain) was determined in a study of cytomegalovirus exposure and HLA in healthy donors. Study-wide findings and caveats: Reports state that TCR beta sequences accurately predicted most subjects' HLA-A and HLA-B alleles.

CDR1 and CDR2 from the germline V gene are SGDLS and YYNGEE. Trimming left V 3 bases short and J 4 bases short, with 19 bases between. The CDR3 is 16 residues long. PCR used 60 Vbeta primers and 13 Jbeta primers. TCRdb's table, derived via immunoSEQ multiplex PCR, lists solely in-frame clones and lacks some. The sample holds some 150,000 clones, roughly 80% seen once. Note on this clone: The antigen is not known.

This sequence originates from a man aged 35 to 55 in good health and CMV-seropositive. The material sequenced was PBMCs. The gene calls are TRBV9 and TRBJ1-1, with D tentatively TRBD1 (6 bases). The CDR3 DNA reads TGTGCCAGCAGCGGAGAAGAGGGCAGGGGACGCACTGAAGCTTTCTTT. Translated, it gives CASSGEEGRGRTEAFF. Based on the CDR3 plus reference TRBV9 and TRBJ1-1, the full variable domain is DSGVTQTPKHLITATGQRVTLRCSPRSGDLSVYWYQQSLDQGLQFLIQYYNGEERAKGNILERFSAQQFPDLHSELNLSSLELGDSALYFCASSGEEGRGRTEAFFGQGTRLTVV.